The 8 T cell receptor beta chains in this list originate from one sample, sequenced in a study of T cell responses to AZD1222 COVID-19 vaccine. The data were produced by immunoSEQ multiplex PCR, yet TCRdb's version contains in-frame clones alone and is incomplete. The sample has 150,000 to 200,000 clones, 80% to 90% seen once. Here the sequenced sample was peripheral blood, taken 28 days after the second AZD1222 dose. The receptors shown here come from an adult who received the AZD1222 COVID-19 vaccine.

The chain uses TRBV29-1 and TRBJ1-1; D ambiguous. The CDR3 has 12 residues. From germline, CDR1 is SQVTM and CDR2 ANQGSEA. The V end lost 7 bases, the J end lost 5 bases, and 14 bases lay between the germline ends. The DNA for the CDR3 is TGCAGCGCCCTATCCGACCGGACTGAAGCTTTCTTT. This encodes CSALSDRTEAFF.

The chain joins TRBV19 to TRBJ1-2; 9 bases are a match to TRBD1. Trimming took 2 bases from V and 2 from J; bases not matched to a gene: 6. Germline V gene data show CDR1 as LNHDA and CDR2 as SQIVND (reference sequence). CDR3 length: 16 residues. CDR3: CASSIPRGQGNYGYTF. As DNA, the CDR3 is TGTGCCAGTAGTATACCTCGGGGACAGGGAAACTATGGCTACACCTTC. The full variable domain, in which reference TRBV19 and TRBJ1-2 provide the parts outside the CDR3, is DGGITQSPKYLFRKEGQNVTLSCEQNLNHDAMYWYRQDPGQGLRLIYYSQIVNDFQKGDIAEGYSVSREKKESFPLTVTSAQKNPTAFYLCASSIPRGQGNYGYTFGSGTRLTVV.

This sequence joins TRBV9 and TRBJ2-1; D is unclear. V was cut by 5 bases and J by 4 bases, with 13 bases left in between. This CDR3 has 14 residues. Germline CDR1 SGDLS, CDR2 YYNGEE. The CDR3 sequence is CASSPWTAYNEQFF. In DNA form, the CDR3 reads TGTGCCAGCAGTCCCTGGACCGCTTACAATGAGCAGTTCTTC.

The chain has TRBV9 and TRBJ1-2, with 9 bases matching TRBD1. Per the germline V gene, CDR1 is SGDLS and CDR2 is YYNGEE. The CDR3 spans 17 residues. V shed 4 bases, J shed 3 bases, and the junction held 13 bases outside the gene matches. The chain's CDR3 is CASSLETGGPSYYGYTF. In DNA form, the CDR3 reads TGTGCCAGCAGCTTAGAGACAGGGGGTCCGTCCTACTATGGCTACACCTTC. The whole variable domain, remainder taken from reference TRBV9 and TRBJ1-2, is DSGVTQTPKHLITATGQRVTLRCSPRSGDLSVYWYQQSLDQGLQFLIQYYNGEERAKGNILERFSAQQFPDLHSELNLSSLELGDSALYFCASSLETGGPSYYGYTFGSGTRLTVV.

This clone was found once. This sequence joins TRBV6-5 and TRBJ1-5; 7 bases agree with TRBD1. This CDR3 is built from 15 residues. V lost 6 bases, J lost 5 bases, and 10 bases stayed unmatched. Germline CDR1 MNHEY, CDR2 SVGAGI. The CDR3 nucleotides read TGTGCCAGCAGCTTGACAGGGACCAATGATCAGCCCCAGCATTTT. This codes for CASSLTGTNDQPQHF.

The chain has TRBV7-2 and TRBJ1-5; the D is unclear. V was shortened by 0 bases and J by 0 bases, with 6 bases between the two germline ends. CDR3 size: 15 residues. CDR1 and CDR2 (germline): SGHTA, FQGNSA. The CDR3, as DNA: TGTGCCAGCAGCTTAGCCACTGATAGCAATCAGCCCCAGCATTTT. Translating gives CASSLATDSNQPQHF.

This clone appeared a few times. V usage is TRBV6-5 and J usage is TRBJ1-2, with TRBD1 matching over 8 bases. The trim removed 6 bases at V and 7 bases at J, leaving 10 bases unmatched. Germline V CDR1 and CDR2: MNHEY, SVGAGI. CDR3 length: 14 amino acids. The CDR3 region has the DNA TGTGCCAGCAGGGACTGGACAGGGAGAAGTGGCTACACCTTC. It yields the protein CASRDWTGRSGYTF.

CDR3 sequence: CASSLRGILSYEQYF. In DNA, the CDR3 is TGTGCCAGCAGCTTGCGGGGTATCCTCTCCTACGAGCAGTACTTC. The rearrangement links TRBV5-6 to TRBJ2-7, with a tentative D call TRBD2 (5 bases). Trimming took off 1 base at V and 0 bases at J, with 11 bases between the two ends. Germline V gene lookup returns CDR1 SGHDT and CDR2 YYEEEE. CDR3 size: 15 residues.